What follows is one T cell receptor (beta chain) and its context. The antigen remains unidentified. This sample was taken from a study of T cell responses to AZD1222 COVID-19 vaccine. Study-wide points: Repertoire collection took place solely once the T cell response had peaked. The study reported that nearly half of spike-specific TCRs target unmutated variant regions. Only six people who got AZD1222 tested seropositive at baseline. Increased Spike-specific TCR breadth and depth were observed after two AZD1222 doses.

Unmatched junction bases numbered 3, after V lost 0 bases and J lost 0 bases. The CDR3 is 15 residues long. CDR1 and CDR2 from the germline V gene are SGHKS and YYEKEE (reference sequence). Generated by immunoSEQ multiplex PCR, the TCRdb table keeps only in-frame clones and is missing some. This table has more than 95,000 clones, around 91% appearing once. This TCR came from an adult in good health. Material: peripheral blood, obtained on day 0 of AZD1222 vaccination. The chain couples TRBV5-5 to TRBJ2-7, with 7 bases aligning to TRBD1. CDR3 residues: CASSLVGTASYEQYF. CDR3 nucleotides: TGTGCCAGCAGCTTGGTCGGGACAGCCTCCTACGAGCAGTACTTC. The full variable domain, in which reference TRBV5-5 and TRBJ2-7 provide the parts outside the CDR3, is DAGVTQSPTHLIKTRGQQVTLRCSPISGHKSVSWYQQVLGQGPQFIFQYYEKEERGRGNFPDRFSARQFPNYSSELNVNALLLGDSALYLCASSLVGTASYEQYFGPGTRLTVT.